These T cell receptor beta chains were read from a single sample in a study of shared T cell receptors in the human thymus. Some clones are missing from TCRdb's copy, which holds only in-frame ones; the method was immunoSEQ multiplex PCR. This table has about 660,000 clones, approximately 87% appearing once. The same data also went into a second study, on human thymus T cells.

The sequencing input was thymocytes. These receptor sequences come from a boy in the first two years of life with a congenital heart defect. Each CDR3 is given with its conserved first and last residue. The D gene is left open where the match is weak.

TRBD1,TRBJ2-1,TRBV6-5,TGTGCCAGCAGGTTACAGGGGCCCGTACATGAGCAGTTCTTC,CASRLQGPVHEQFF
NA,TRBJ2-1,TRBV9,TGTGCCAGCAGCGTAGGCGGGGGCGGCGGTCCTGCCTACAATGAGCAGTTCTTC,CASSVGGGGGPAYNEQFF
TRBD2,TRBJ2-1,TRBV4-1,TGCGCCAGCAGCCAAGGACCGGGAGGGACTTCCCATGAGCAGTTCTTC,CASSQGPGGTSHEQFF
TRBD2,TRBJ2-1,TRBV2,TGTGCCAGCGATAGACGTGGCCTGTGGGGACTAGCGGGAAGTCATGAGCAGTTCTTC,CASDRRGLWGLAGSHEQFF
TRBD1,TRBJ2-5,TRBV27,TGTGCCAGCAGTTCCCGACAGGGGGCGGGTGTGGAGACCCAGTACTTC,CASSSRQGAGVETQYF
NA,TRBJ2-3,TRBV6-5,TGTGCCAGCAGTTACCGGGACTTCTACTATGCAGATACGCAGTATTTT,CASSYRDFYYADTQYF
NA,TRBJ1-1,TRBV7-2,TGTGCCAGCAGCTTATTGGAGGCTAACACTGAAGCTTTCTTT,CASSLLEANTEAFF
NA,TRBJ1-2,TRBV5-1,TGCGCCAGCAGCTTGGGAACAGGGTACTATGGCTACACCTTC,CASSLGTGYYGYTF
NA,TRBJ2-3,TRBV5-1,TGCGCCAGCAGCTTGGATGCCGGGACTTCAGATACGCAGTATTTT,CASSLDAGTSDTQYF
TRBD2,TRBJ2-5,TRBV27,TGTGCCAGCAGTTCCGGACTAGCGAGGATACAAGAGACCCAGTACTTC,CASSSGLARIQETQYF